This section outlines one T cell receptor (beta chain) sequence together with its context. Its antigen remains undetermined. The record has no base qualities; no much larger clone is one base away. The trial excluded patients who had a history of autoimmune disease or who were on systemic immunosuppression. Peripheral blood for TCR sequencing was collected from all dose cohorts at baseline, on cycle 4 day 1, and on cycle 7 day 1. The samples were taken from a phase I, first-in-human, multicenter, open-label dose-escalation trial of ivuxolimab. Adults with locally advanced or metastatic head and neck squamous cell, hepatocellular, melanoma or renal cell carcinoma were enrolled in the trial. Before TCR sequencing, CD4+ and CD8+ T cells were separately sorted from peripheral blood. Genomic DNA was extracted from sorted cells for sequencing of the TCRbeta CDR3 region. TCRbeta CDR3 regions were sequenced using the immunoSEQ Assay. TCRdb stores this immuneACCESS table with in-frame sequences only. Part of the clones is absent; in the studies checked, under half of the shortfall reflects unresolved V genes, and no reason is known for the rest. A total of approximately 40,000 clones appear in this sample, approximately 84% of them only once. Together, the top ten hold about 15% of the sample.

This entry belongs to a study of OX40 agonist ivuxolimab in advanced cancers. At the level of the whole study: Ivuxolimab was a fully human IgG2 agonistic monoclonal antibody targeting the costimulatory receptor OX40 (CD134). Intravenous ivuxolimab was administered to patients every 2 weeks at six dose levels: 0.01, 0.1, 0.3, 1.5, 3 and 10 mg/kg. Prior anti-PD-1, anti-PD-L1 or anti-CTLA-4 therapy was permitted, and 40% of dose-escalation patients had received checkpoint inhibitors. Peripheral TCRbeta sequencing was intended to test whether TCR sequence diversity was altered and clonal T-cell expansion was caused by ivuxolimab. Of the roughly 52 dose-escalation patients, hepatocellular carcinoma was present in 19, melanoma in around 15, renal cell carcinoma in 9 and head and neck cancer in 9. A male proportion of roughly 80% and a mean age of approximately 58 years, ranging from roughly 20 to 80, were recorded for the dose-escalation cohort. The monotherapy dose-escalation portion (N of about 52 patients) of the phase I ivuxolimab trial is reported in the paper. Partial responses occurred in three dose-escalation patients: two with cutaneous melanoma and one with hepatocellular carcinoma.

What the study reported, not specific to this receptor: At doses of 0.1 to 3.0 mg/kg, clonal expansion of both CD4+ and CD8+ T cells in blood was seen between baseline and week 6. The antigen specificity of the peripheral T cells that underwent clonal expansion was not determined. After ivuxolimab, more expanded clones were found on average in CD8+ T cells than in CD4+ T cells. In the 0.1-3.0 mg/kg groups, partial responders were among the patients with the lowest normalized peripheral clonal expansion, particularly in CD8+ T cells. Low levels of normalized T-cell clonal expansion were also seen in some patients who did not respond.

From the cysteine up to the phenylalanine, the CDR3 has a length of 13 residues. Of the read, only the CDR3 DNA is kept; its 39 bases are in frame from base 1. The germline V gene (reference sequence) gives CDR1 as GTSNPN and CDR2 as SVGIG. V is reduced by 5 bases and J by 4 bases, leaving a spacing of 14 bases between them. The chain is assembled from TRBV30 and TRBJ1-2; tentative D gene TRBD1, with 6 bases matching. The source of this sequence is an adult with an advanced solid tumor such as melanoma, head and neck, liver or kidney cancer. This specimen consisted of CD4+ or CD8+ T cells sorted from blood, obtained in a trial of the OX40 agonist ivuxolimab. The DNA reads TGTGCCTGGGGGGGGCCGGGGCGCTATGGCTACACCTTC. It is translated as CAWGGPGRYGYTF.